This T cell receptor beta chain came from a study of CD8 T cells in Susac syndrome. About the study: Patients with Susac syndrome who were sequenced included more than five with active disease and eight or nine in remission. Points from the study as a whole: Repertoires of Susac syndrome CD4+ T cells lacked clonal expansion. The study's TCR sequencing and HLA analysis drew on a certain number of individuals. That number was acknowledged as relatively small.

TEMRA cells were FACS-enriched and CD8+ and CD4+ T cells negatively isolated. In germline, CDR1 is GTSNPN, CDR2 SVGIG (reference sequence). This CDR3 has 10 amino acids. Trimming pared 1 base from V and 7 bases from J, leaving 4 bases between. RNA totalling about 0.45 to 1 ug underwent reverse transcription with random hexamers. TCRdb itself ran the immunoSEQ multiplex PCR reads through MiXCR, one entry per CDR3 protein. Among roughly 130,000 distinct CDR3 sequences listed, nearly 96% were seen once. Of note for this clonotype: Its target is unknown.

This receptor was taken from a human donor with Susac syndrome. The sample taken for sequencing was CD4+ T cells from PBMCs. The genes are TRBV30 and TRBJ1-2, with D uncertain. In DNA, the CDR3 is TGTGCCTGGAGTGCTGTTGGCTACACCTTC. Translation gives CAWSAVGYTF.